This TCR beta chain is drawn from a study of early T cells in non-severe SARS-CoV-2 infection. Researchers attached unique molecular identifiers to individual cDNA molecules. TCRdb re-called the 5' RACE reads with MiXCR, one entry per CDR3 protein. This sample carries about 56,000 distinct CDR3 sequences, about 16% of them seen once, and the ten largest clones take over 4%. Sequenced material: whole blood, taken at baseline. The TCR sequence derives from an adult who was a healthcare worker with PCR-confirmed SARS-CoV-2 infection or an uninfected control (not recorded which).

The chain's CDR3 is CASSLLQGGTQYF. The CDR3 coding sequence is TGTGCCAGCAGCTTATTGCAGGGAGGGACCCAGTACTTC. J is TRBJ2-5 and V is TRBV7-9, with D possibly matching TRBD2 (6 bases). V lost 2 bases and J lost 7, with 11 bases in between. Per germline, CDR1 SEHNR and CDR2 FQNEAQ (reference sequence). The CDR3 contains 13 residues.